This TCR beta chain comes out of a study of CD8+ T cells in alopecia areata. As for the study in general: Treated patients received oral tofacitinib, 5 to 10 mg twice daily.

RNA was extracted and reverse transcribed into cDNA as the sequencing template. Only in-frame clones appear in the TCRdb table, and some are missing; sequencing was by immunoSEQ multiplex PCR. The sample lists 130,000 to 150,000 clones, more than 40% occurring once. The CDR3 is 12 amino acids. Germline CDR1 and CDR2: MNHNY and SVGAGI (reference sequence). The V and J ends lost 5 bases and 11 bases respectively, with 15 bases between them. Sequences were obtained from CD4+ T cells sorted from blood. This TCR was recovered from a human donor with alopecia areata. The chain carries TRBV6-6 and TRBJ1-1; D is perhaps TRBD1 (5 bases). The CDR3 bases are TGTGCCAGCAGTGATACGACAAAGGGGGCTTTCTTT. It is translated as CASSDTTKGAFF.